This passage covers 17 T cell receptor beta chains from one sample sequenced in a study of blood T cell repertoires in COVID-19. Using immunoSEQ multiplex PCR, the repertoire was profiled, and TCRdb retains in-frame clones only, with some absent. This sample has around 260,000 clones; 70% to 90% occur once, and the top ten carry under 5.5%. The sample consisted of peripheral blood. Source of these receptors: a man in his sixties who had recovered from COVID-19.

The V call is TRBV7-4, the J call TRBJ2-7; 8 bases map to TRBD1. The CDR3 loop spans 22 amino acids. With 0 bases clipped from V and 7 bases from J, the junction kept 29 bases outside the gene matches. Germline V CDR1 and CDR2: SGHVT, SQSDAQ. The CDR3 sequence is CASSLAGRQGFLALDSPGEQYF. CDR3 nucleotides: TGTGCCAGCAGCTTAGCGGGGAGACAGGGGTTTTTAGCTTTGGACTCCCCGGGGGAGCAGTACTTC.

The chain is built from TRBV10-3 and TRBJ1-1; 9 bases map to TRBD1. This CDR3 is 15 amino acids long. J lost 5 bases, V lost 6 bases, and 10 bases had no gene match. Germline CDR1 reads ENHRY; CDR2 reads SYGVKD. In DNA form, the CDR3 reads TGTGCCATCAGCGACCCGGGACAGGGTACTACTGAAGCTTTCTTT. Translation gives CAISDPGQGTTEAFF.

The rearrangement joins TRBV11-3 to TRBJ2-7; no reliable D call. The ends were cut back, 5 bases at V and 1 base at J, with 12 bases in the middle. Germline V gene lookup returns CDR1 SGHNT and CDR2 YENEEA. The CDR3 is 14 residues long. CDR3 amino acids: CASSTNAHSYEQYF. In DNA form, the CDR3 reads TGTGCCAGCAGCACAAATGCACATTCCTACGAGCAGTACTTC.

The chain is built from TRBV6-6 and TRBJ2-7; TRBD1 matches at 7 bases. This CDR3 is built from 14 residues. CDR1 and CDR2 from the germline V gene are MNHNY and SVGAGI (reference sequence). V lost 1 base and J lost 7; bases outside the gene matches: 7. The CDR3 DNA reads TGTGCCAGCAGTTACTTTAACAGGGGTCGGGAGCAGTACTTC. Protein sequence: CASSYFNRGREQYF.

This chain joins TRBV6-2 or TRBV6-3 and TRBJ2-7; TRBD1 matches at 11 bases. Germline V gene data show CDR1 as MNHEY and CDR2 as SVGEGT. The ends lost 6 bases at V and 4 bases at J; junction bases unmatched: 5. The CDR3 loop spans 14 amino acids. CDR3 loop: CASSTGTGGYEQYF. Here the CDR3 DNA reads TGTGCCAGCAGCACCGGGACAGGGGGTTACGAGCAGTACTTC.

CDR3 sequence reads: CASSQVPFLVAGYEQYF. Here the CDR3 DNA reads TGTGCCAGCAGCCAAGTCCCCTTTCTGGTTGCAGGCTACGAGCAGTACTTC. V gene TRBV3-1 (or the pseudogene TRBV3-2) combines with J gene TRBJ2-7; unclear D gene. The germline CDR1 and CDR2 sequences are LGHDT and YNNKEL (reference sequence). The CDR3 sequence is 17 residues long. V shed 1 base and J shed 3 bases, with 19 bases lying between them.

J is TRBJ2-1 and V is TRBV19; 13 bases fit TRBD2. V lost 6 bases, J lost 12 bases, and 2 bases stayed unmatched. CDR3 length equals 12 residues. Looked up from germline, CDR1 is LNHDA and CDR2 is SQIVND (reference sequence). CDR3 sequence: CASRGLAGMQFF. The CDR3, as DNA: TGTGCCAGTAGGGGACTAGCGGGGATGCAGTTCTTC.

Notes on this clone: Within the sample, other DNA sequences also encode this same CDR3. The rearrangement links TRBV18 to TRBJ1-5, with D possibly matching TRBD1 (6 bases). With 3 bases removed from V and 4 bases from J, the gap between germline ends came to 10 bases. CDR3 length: 14 amino acids. CDR1 is KGHSH and CDR2 is LQKENI in the germline V gene. CDR3 in amino acids: CASSPSQGNQPQHF. In DNA, the CDR3 is TGTGCCAGCTCACCCTCGCAGGGGAATCAGCCCCAGCATTTT.

V usage is TRBV7-2 and J usage is TRBJ1-1; weak D call: TRBD1 (6 bases). Trimming stripped 6 bases from V and 5 bases from J, with 22 bases between. This CDR3 has 16 amino acids. CDR1 and CDR2 (germline): SGHTA, FQGNSA. The DNA of the CDR3 is TGTGCCAGCAGTCCACGAGTTAGCAGGGGAGGGACTGAAGCTTTCTTT. Translated: CASSPRVSRGGTEAFF.

This clone has just a few counts. CDR3 sequence reads: CASSEVDSFVDGYTF. The CDR3 DNA is TGTGCCAGCAGTGAAGTGGACTCCTTCGTCGACGGCTACACCTTC. The chain uses TRBV6-1 and TRBJ1-2, with D uncertain. Germline loops: CDR1 MNHNS, CDR2 SASEGT. Trimming removed 1 base at V and 8 bases at J, with 17 bases between. The CDR3 covers 15 residues.

This clone turned up a few times. The J gene is TRBJ2-7, the V gene TRBV5-1; 10 bases fit TRBD2. Unmatched junction bases numbered 8, after V lost 0 bases and J lost 5 bases. The length of the CDR3 is 16 residues. Germline-derived CDR1 and CDR2 are SGHRS and YFSETQ. CDR3 region: CASSLEGLAGVDEQYF. The CDR3, as DNA: TGCGCCAGCAGCTTGGAAGGTCTAGCGGGAGTTGACGAGCAGTACTTC.

As for this clone: This sample also contains other DNA sequences that code for the same CDR3. V usage is TRBV6-1 and J usage is TRBJ2-7; D might be TRBD1 (6 bases). Trimming took off 3 bases at V and 4 bases at J, with 10 bases between the two ends. Per germline, CDR1 MNHNS and CDR2 SASEGT. CDR3 length: 13 amino acids. The CDR3 DNA follows: TGTGCCAGCAGTGATCAGGGGTGGTACGAGCAGTACTTC. Translating gives CASSDQGWYEQYF.

The gene calls are TRBV13 and TRBJ1-1; D is perhaps TRBD1 (6 bases). Germline V gene sequence: CDR1 PRHDT, CDR2 FYEKMQ (reference sequence). The CDR3 is 15 residues long. The V and J ends lost 5 bases and 3 bases respectively, with 16 bases between them. In DNA, the CDR3 is TGTGCCAGCAGCCAAACCGGGGGGCTCGACACTGAAGCTTTCTTT. This translates into CASSQTGGLDTEAFF.

V is TRBV9 and J is TRBJ1-2, with a possible D match to TRBD1 (6 bases). The CDR3 covers 15 residues. The germline V and J ends were trimmed by 4 bases and 3 bases, with 16 bases remaining between them. The germline V gene encodes CDR1 SGDLS and CDR2 YYNGEE. DNA of the CDR3: TGTGCCAGCAGCACAACAGGGATTCAGTACTATGGCTACACCTTC. Encoded protein: CASSTTGIQYYGYTF.

The CDR3 protein is CASGLDRGAYEQYF. CDR3 nucleotides: TGTGCCAGCGGACTCGACAGGGGGGCCTACGAGCAGTACTTC. The chain combines TRBV6-5 with TRBJ2-7, with 9 bases fitting TRBD1. Germline lookup yields CDR1 MNHEY and CDR2 SVGAGI. V lost 8 bases and J lost 2; bases outside the gene matches: 7. This CDR3 has 14 amino acids.

The rearrangement links TRBV6-1 to TRBJ2-3, with unresolved D. CDR1 is MNHNS and CDR2 is SASEGT in the germline V gene. Trimming shortened V by 1 base and J by 2 bases, and 7 bases separated the two germline ends. This CDR3 contains 14 residues. This chain's CDR3 is CASSEGHPTDTQYF. The CDR3 DNA reads TGTGCCAGCAGTGAAGGACATCCCACAGATACGCAGTATTTT.

This clone came up a few times. The V and J genes are TRBV28 and TRBJ2-7, with D perhaps matching TRBD1 (5 bases). This CDR3 is 12 amino acids long. Deletions cut 6 bases from V and 4 bases from J, with 10 bases between. Germline values: CDR1 MDHEN, CDR2 SYDVKM. As DNA, the CDR3 is TGTGCCAGCAGGTCGACAGATTACGAGCAGTACTTC. Residues: CASRSTDYEQYF.